These 32 T cell receptor beta chains were sequenced from one sample in a study of shared clonotypes between healthy human individuals. Assay: immunoSEQ multiplex PCR; the TCRdb copy retains only in-frame clones and omits some. The table has around 510,000 clones, roughly 95% seen once; the top ten hold about 0.064%. The sample was naive CD4+ T cells sorted from blood. The subset is: CD45RA+ positively selected. The receptor set was obtained from a woman aged 25 to 39 in good health.

The chain employs TRBV28 and TRBJ1-1, with unresolved D. CDR1 is MDHEN, CDR2 SYDVKM, per germline. The CDR3 sequence is 13 residues long. V lost 5 bases and J lost 0, with 7 bases in between. The CDR3 sequence is CASSQNLNTEAFF. As DNA, the CDR3 is TGTGCCAGCAGTCAAAACTTGAACACTGAAGCTTTCTTT.

The chain couples TRBV6-5 to TRBJ1-2, with D possibly matching TRBD1 (5 bases). CDR1 and CDR2 (germline): MNHEY, SVGAGI. V was trimmed by 5 bases and J by 7 bases, leaving 14 bases between them. This CDR3 has 13 amino acids. The CDR3 protein is CASSVGREAGYTF. For the CDR3, the DNA is TGTGCCAGCAGTGTGGGACGGGAGGCTGGCTACACCTTC.

The chain uses TRBV11-2 and TRBJ2-2; D call uncertain. V was shortened by 2 bases and J by 0 bases, with 7 bases between the two germline ends. Germline V gives CDR1 SGHAT, CDR2 FQNNGV. This CDR3 spans 15 amino acids. The CDR3 DNA follows: TGTGCCAGCAGCTTATCCAGCGCGAACACCGGGGAGCTGTTTTTT. Amino acid sequence: CASSLSSANTGELFF.

The chain couples TRBV10-3 to TRBJ2-7, with 13 bases fitting TRBD2. Germline V gene data show CDR1 as ENHRY and CDR2 as SYGVKD. J lost 5 bases, V lost 9 bases, and 7 bases had no gene match. The CDR3 is made up of 14 amino acids. This chain's CDR3 is CAIGLAGARDEQYF. The CDR3 region has the DNA TGTGCCATTGGACTAGCGGGAGCTCGGGACGAGCAGTACTTC.

The chain's CDR3 is CASSSWTGGRNGELFF. DNA of the CDR3: TGTGCCAGCAGTTCGTGGACAGGGGGCAGGAACGGGGAGCTGTTTTTT. The chain couples TRBV28 to TRBJ2-2, with 11 positions matching TRBD1. V lost 4 bases and J lost 7; bases outside the gene matches: 8. The CDR3 runs 16 residues. The germline V gene has CDR1 MDHEN and CDR2 SYDVKM.

This sequence joins TRBV6-5 and TRBJ2-7; TRBD1 is a possible D gene (6 bases). The CDR3 length is 15 residues. In germline, CDR1 is MNHEY, CDR2 SVGAGI. V lost 4 bases to trimming and J lost 0 bases, with 13 bases between them. CDR3 protein: CASSFLPDSSYEQYF. CDR3 coding DNA: TGTGCCAGCAGTTTTCTCCCGGACAGCTCCTACGAGCAGTACTTC.

The chain combines TRBV6-1 with TRBJ2-7; TRBD2 aligns across 11 bases. There are 15 residues in the CDR3. Germline V CDR1 and CDR2: MNHNS, SASEGT. V lost 1 base, J lost 1 base, and 0 bases stayed unmatched. The CDR3 is CASSEGLAGSYEQYF. The CDR3 nucleotides are TGTGCCAGCAGTGAAGGACTAGCGGGATCCTACGAGCAGTACTTC.

V gene TRBV29-1 combines with J gene TRBJ2-7; no clear D gene. The CDR3 has 14 residues. Looked up from germline, CDR1 is SQVTM and CDR2 is ANQGSEA. V gave up 5 bases and J gave up 5 bases, with 19 bases separating them. The CDR3 DNA is TGCAGCGTTAAGGACCTTCAAGACATCGACGAGCAGTACTTC. The encoded protein is CSVKDLQDIDEQYF.

The rearrangement links TRBV6-1 to TRBJ1-2; no definite D call. CDR1 and CDR2 (germline): MNHNS, SASEGT. The V and J ends lost 2 bases and 4 bases respectively, with 17 bases between them. The CDR3 extends over 16 amino acids. CDR3 in amino acids: CASSESSGSLLYGYTF. In nucleotides, the CDR3 is TGTGCCAGCAGTGAATCATCCGGCTCTCTTCTCTATGGCTACACCTTC.

The chain recombines TRBV5-4 with TRBJ1-2, with D maybe TRBD1 (5 bases). The CDR3 contains 14 residues. Deletions cut 4 bases from V and 2 bases from J, with 12 bases between. Germline lookup yields CDR1 SGHNT and CDR2 YYREEE (reference sequence). CDR3 DNA: TGTGCCAGCAGCCTGGACACGTCCAACTATGGCTACACCTTC. It translates to CASSLDTSNYGYTF.

The rearrangement uses TRBV18 and TRBJ2-1; 12 nucleotides match TRBD2. V gave up 4 bases and J gave up 0 bases; unmatched junction bases: 4. Germline V gene data show CDR1 as KGHSH and CDR2 as LQKENI. The CDR3 loop spans 17 amino acids. The chain's CDR3 is CASSQGLAGSSYNEQFF. CDR3 DNA sequence: TGTGCCAGCTCACAGGGACTAGCGGGCTCCTCCTACAATGAGCAGTTCTTC. The full variable domain, its missing parts supplied by reference TRBV18 and TRBJ2-1, is NAGVMQNPRHLVRRRGQEARLRCSPMKGHSHVYWYRQLPEEGLKFMVYLQKENIIDESGMPKERFSAEFPKEGPSILRIQQVVRGDSAAYFCASSQGLAGSSYNEQFFGPGTRLTVL.

CDR3 protein: CASSLTTGYDSNQPQHF. The CDR3, as DNA: TGTGCCAGCAGTCTAACTACAGGTTACGATAGCAATCAGCCCCAGCATTTT. This chain connects TRBV28 to TRBJ1-5, with D possibly TRBD1 on 5 matching bases. Germline values: CDR1 MDHEN, CDR2 SYDVKM. The CDR3 spans 17 residues. The germline V and J ends were trimmed by 5 bases and 0 bases, with 17 bases remaining between them.

CDR3 region: CASSLRLSANTEAFF. Here the CDR3 DNA reads TGTGCCAGCAGCCTACGACTGAGTGCGAACACTGAAGCTTTCTTT. The J gene is TRBJ1-1, the V gene TRBV11-2; D gene unclear. The CDR3 consists of 15 residues. V was trimmed by 5 bases and J by 1 base, leaving 14 bases between them. In germline, CDR1 is SGHAT, CDR2 FQNNGV.

CDR3 residues: CSVRGSGTGALGGELFF. DNA of the CDR3: TGCAGCGTCCGAGGGTCCGGGACAGGGGCCTTAGGCGGGGAGCTGTTTTTT. The chain joins TRBV29-1 to TRBJ2-2, with 10 bases lining up with TRBD1. This CDR3 spans 17 amino acids. Trimming cost V 6 bases and J 7 bases; bases outside gene matches: 17. CDR1 and CDR2 (germline): SQVTM, ANQGSEA.

The V and J genes are TRBV15 and TRBJ2-3; tentatively, D is TRBD2 (5 bases). The length of the CDR3 is 18 residues. Trimming pared 1 base from V and 2 bases from J, leaving 19 bases between. Germline-derived CDR1 and CDR2 are LNHNV and YYDKDF (reference sequence). Written as DNA, the CDR3 is TGTGCCACCAGCAGAGGGTCAGGAAGCGGCTTAGACACAGATACGCAGTATTTT. Translating it yields CATSRGSGSGLDTDTQYF.

The rearrangement joins TRBV4-2 to TRBJ1-2; D not resolved. The CDR3 loop spans 14 amino acids. V was cut by 1 base and J by 12 bases, with 18 bases left in between. Germline CDR1 and CDR2: LGHNA and YNFKEQ. CDR3: CASSQGWGSLGDTF. For the CDR3, the DNA is TGTGCCAGCAGCCAAGGTTGGGGATCCCTAGGTGACACCTTC.

In regard to this clone: Other DNA sequences in the sample encode the same CDR3. This chain's CDR3 is CASSLGYNEQFF. The CDR3 bases are TGTGCCAGCAGCTTGGGATACAATGAGCAGTTCTTC. The rearrangement joins TRBV11-2 to TRBJ2-1, with D unresolved. CDR1 SGHAT and CDR2 FQNNGV come from the germline V gene. The germline V and J ends were trimmed by 3 bases and 4 bases, with 4 bases remaining between them. The length of the CDR3 is 12 residues.

The J gene is TRBJ2-5, the V gene TRBV5-1; 7 bases agree with TRBD2. J gave up 5 bases and V 0 bases, and 4 bases lay outside the gene matches. The germline V gene encodes CDR1 SGHRS and CDR2 YFSETQ. The CDR3 spans 14 residues. This CDR3 reads CASSLGGLRETQYF. For the CDR3, the DNA is TGCGCCAGCAGCTTGGGGGGACTAAGGGAGACCCAGTACTTC. Full variable domain (outside the CDR3, taken from reference TRBV5-1 and TRBJ2-5): KAGVTQTPRYLIKTRGQQVTLSCSPISGHRSVSWYQQTPGQGLQFLFEYFSETQRNKGNFPGRFSGRQFSNSRSEMNVSTLELGDSALYLCASSLGGLRETQYFGPGTRLLVL.

V is TRBV28 and J is TRBJ2-7; 7 nucleotides agree with TRBD1. Trimming cost V 2 bases and J 5 bases; bases outside gene matches: 9. There are 15 residues in the CDR3. CDR1 is MDHEN, CDR2 SYDVKM, per germline. CDR3: CASSLLGGSLNEQYF. CDR3 bases: TGTGCCAGCAGTTTACTAGGGGGCAGTTTAAACGAGCAGTACTTC.

The chain couples TRBV27 to TRBJ1-3; no reliable D call. This CDR3 spans 12 amino acids. Deletions cut 10 bases from V and 5 bases from J, with 12 bases between. Germline CDR1 and CDR2: MNHEY and SMNVEV (reference sequence). The CDR3: CATPKARNTIYF. CDR3 in DNA: TGTGCCACCCCTAAGGCGCGAAACACCATATATTTT.

The chain uses TRBV28 and TRBJ1-3, with a weak D call TRBD1 (5 bases). The CDR3 extends over 18 amino acids. Germline V gives CDR1 MDHEN, CDR2 SYDVKM. V shed 2 bases and J shed 1 base, with 18 bases lying between them. CDR3: CASSLSSGGTASGNTIYF. CDR3 bases: TGTGCCAGCAGTTTAAGTAGCGGGGGGACGGCATCTGGAAACACCATATATTTT.

J is TRBJ2-6 and V is TRBV9; D is undetermined. The CDR3 has 17 amino acids. Trimming stripped 0 bases from V and 3 bases from J, with 13 bases between. Germline V gene sequence: CDR1 SGDLS, CDR2 YYNGEE. Here the CDR3 reads CASSVEGNSFGANVLTF. The CDR3, as DNA: TGTGCCAGCAGCGTAGAGGGCAACTCCTTTGGGGCCAACGTCCTGACTTTC.

The chain joins TRBV19 to TRBJ2-2, with TRBD1 matching 7 bases. J gave up 5 bases and V 5 bases, and 8 bases lay outside the gene matches. This CDR3 comprises 15 residues. Germline CDR1 LNHDA, CDR2 SQIVND (reference sequence). The CDR3 DNA reads as TGTGCCAGTAGTCCGGGACAGAAAGAAACCGGGGAGCTGTTTTTT. Its protein is CASSPGQKETGELFF. Full variable domain (rest looked up from reference TRBV19 and TRBJ2-2): DGGITQSPKYLFRKEGQNVTLSCEQNLNHDAMYWYRQDPGQGLRLIYYSQIVNDFQKGDIAEGYSVSREKKESFPLTVTSAQKNPTAFYLCASSPGQKETGELFFGEGSRLTVL.

This clone was seen once. The chain uses TRBV5-4 and TRBJ1-3; TRBD1 is a possible D gene (5 bases). The CDR3 loop spans 15 amino acids. V lost 0 bases and J 4 bases, leaving 11 bases between the germline ends. Germline V CDR1 and CDR2: SGHNT, YYREEE (reference sequence). The CDR3 nucleotides read TGTGCCAGCAGCTTGGGGGGCCGTCAGGGAAACACCATATATTTT. It yields the protein CASSLGGRQGNTIYF.

V is TRBV5-4 and J is TRBJ2-7, with D maybe TRBD1 (6 bases). Trimming shortened V by 4 bases and J by 3 bases, and 14 bases separated the two germline ends. The CDR3 has 14 amino acids. Germline V gives CDR1 SGHNT, CDR2 YYREEE (reference sequence). The CDR3 bases are TGTGCCAGCAGCCGAAAGAGGGGGAACTACGAGCAGTACTTC. It is translated as CASSRKRGNYEQYF.

The chain employs TRBV19 and TRBJ2-7; TRBD2 is a possible D gene (6 bases). Germline values: CDR1 LNHDA, CDR2 SQIVND (reference sequence). Trimming took off 4 bases at V and 2 bases at J, with 18 bases between the two ends. The CDR3 contains 16 residues. The CDR3 DNA reads TGTGCCAGTAGTAGAACAAGCGGGCCGACCCCCTACGAGCAGTACTTC. This gives the protein CASSRTSGPTPYEQYF.

The chain combines TRBV5-1 with TRBJ1-2; D might be TRBD1 (6 bases). The germline V and J ends were trimmed by 2 bases and 7 bases, with 12 bases remaining between them. Germline V CDR1 and CDR2: SGHRS, YFSETQ. The CDR3 is 13 residues long. The CDR3: CASSFATGGGYTF. CDR3 nucleotide sequence: TGCGCCAGCAGCTTCGCGACAGGCGGTGGCTACACCTTC.

This sequence joins TRBV11-3 and TRBJ2-5; perhaps TRBD2 as D (6 bases). Between the trimmed V and J ends, which lost 3 bases and 3 bases, there was a span of 14 bases. The length of the CDR3 is 15 residues. Germline values: CDR1 SGHNT, CDR2 YENEEA. The CDR3 sequence is CASSFGVAEKETQYF. The CDR3 DNA reads TGTGCCAGCAGCTTCGGGGTAGCGGAAAAAGAGACCCAGTACTTC.

This chain connects TRBV18 to TRBJ1-4, with unresolved D. Deletions cut 2 bases from V and 4 bases from J, with 5 bases between. From germline, CDR1 is KGHSH and CDR2 LQKENI. CDR3 length: 13 amino acids. Here the CDR3 reads CASSPGFNEKLFF. The CDR3 DNA sequence: TGTGCCAGCTCACCAGGATTTAATGAAAAACTGTTTTTT.

The gene calls are TRBV18 and TRBJ1-5; D unclear. The germline V and J ends were trimmed by 6 bases and 3 bases, with 9 bases remaining between them. This CDR3 contains 13 residues. Germline V gene sequence: CDR1 KGHSH, CDR2 LQKENI. The CDR3 bases are TGTGCCAGCTCCCCAGCCAACAATCAGCCCCAGCATTTT. Translating it yields CASSPANNQPQHF.

Worth noting for this clone: One end of the junction is discordant with germline, which a read error may explain. The chain joins TRBV6-5 to TRBJ2-1, with D possibly matching TRBD2 (5 bases). This CDR3 spans 15 amino acids. Germline CDR1 is MNHEY and CDR2 is SVGAGI. CDR3 loop: CASSYRGNSHNEQFF. Written as DNA, the CDR3 is TGTGCCAGCAGTTACCGGGGAAACTCCCACAATGAGCAGTTCTTC.

The rearrangement joins TRBV10-1 to TRBJ2-7, with 7 bases that match TRBD1. The germline V gene encodes CDR1 WNHNN and CDR2 SYGVQD (reference sequence). V was clipped by 4 bases and J by 6 bases; unmatched bases: 3. This CDR3 comprises 12 residues. The CDR3 is CASSVQGSEQYF. Written as DNA, the CDR3 is TGCGCCAGCAGTGTACAGGGGTCCGAGCAGTACTTC.